These 19 T cell receptor beta chains share one sample of origin, sequenced in a study of blood T cell repertoires in COVID-19. The protocol was immunoSEQ multiplex PCR, while the TCRdb copy is restricted to in-frame clones and leaves out a portion. The sample has about 230,000 clones; roughly 88% are singletons. The sequenced material came from peripheral blood. Receptors originate from a man between 35 and 55 years old with acute or convalescent COVID-19.

The rearrangement uses TRBV27 and TRBJ2-2; maybe TRBD1 (6 bases). CDR1 is MNHEY and CDR2 is SMNVEV in the germline V gene (reference sequence). This CDR3 has 15 amino acids. Trimming shortened V by 6 bases and J by 5 bases, and 16 bases separated the two germline ends. The DNA for the CDR3 is TGTGCCAGCAGACGCAACAGGGCAGGGACCGGGGAGCTGTTTTTT. It is translated as CASRRNRAGTGELFF.

This chain connects TRBV3-1 (or the pseudogene TRBV3-2) to TRBJ2-1; D gene ambiguous. Germline assignment: CDR1 LGHDT and CDR2 YNNKEL (reference sequence). The V and J ends lost 1 base and 6 bases respectively, with 7 bases between them. The CDR3 has 13 amino acids. The CDR3 region is CASSQARSNEQFF. In nucleotides, the CDR3 is TGTGCCAGCAGCCAAGCCAGATCCAATGAGCAGTTCTTC.

This clone was detected a few times. This chain connects TRBV18 to TRBJ1-6; no reliable D call. V lost 6 bases, J lost 5 bases, and 17 bases lay in between. Germline-derived CDR1 and CDR2 are KGHSH and LQKENI. The CDR3 has 16 residues. The CDR3 nucleotides read TGTGCCAGCTCCCAACGAGGCCCTTCGGATAATTCACCCCTCCACTTT. It codes for CASSQRGPSDNSPLHF.

The V and J genes are TRBV4-2 and TRBJ2-7; 7 nucleotides match TRBD2. Germline CDR1 LGHNA, CDR2 YNFKEQ. There are 15 residues in the CDR3. V lost 2 bases to trimming and J lost 5 bases; unmatched junction nucleotides: 9. The CDR3 DNA reads TGTGCCAGCAGCCAAACTAACTGGGCGGGGGACGAGCAGTACTTC. Translated: CASSQTNWAGDEQYF.

The chain joins TRBV10-3 to TRBJ2-1; D gene ambiguous. The germline V gene has CDR1 ENHRY and CDR2 SYGVKD. The CDR3 is 13 amino acids. V lost 0 bases and J 5 bases, leaving 5 bases between the germline ends. The CDR3 loop reads CAISESADNEQFF. CDR3 DNA sequence: TGTGCCATCAGTGAGTCGGCCGACAATGAGCAGTTCTTC.

The gene calls are TRBV5-4 and TRBJ2-1; TRBD2 matches at 12 bases. Germline lookup yields CDR1 SGHNT and CDR2 YYREEE (reference sequence). The CDR3 contains 17 residues. V lost 3 bases and J lost 10; bases outside the gene matches: 14. This CDR3 reads CASSSAPLAGGQGEQFF. The CDR3 region has the DNA TGTGCCAGCAGCTCTGCACCCCTAGCGGGAGGGCAGGGGGAGCAGTTCTTC.

The chain combines TRBV3-1 (or the pseudogene TRBV3-2) with TRBJ1-2, with TRBD1 matching over 10 bases. This CDR3 is built from 14 residues. V shed 4 bases and J 8 bases; nucleotides not matched to a gene: 7. Looked up from germline, CDR1 is LGHDT and CDR2 is YNNKEL (reference sequence). CDR3 sequence (DNA): TGTGCCAGCAGCCCCCGACAGGGGGCGAGCGGCTACACCTTC. It specifies CASSPRQGASGYTF.

The V and J genes are TRBV10-1 and TRBJ2-1, with TRBD2 as a possible D gene (5 bases). Germline V gene data show CDR1 as WNHNN and CDR2 as SYGVQD (reference sequence). Trimming left V 0 bases short and J 6 bases short, with 12 bases between. This CDR3 has 15 amino acids. As DNA, the CDR3 is TGCGCCAGCAGTGAGTCGAATCTAGCTGTCAATGAGCAGTTCTTC. This translates into CASSESNLAVNEQFF.

The chain combines TRBV9 with TRBJ2-1; TRBD2 matches at 13 bases. CDR1 and CDR2 (germline): SGDLS, YYNGEE. CDR3 length: 15 residues. The V segment lost 4 bases and the J segment 10 bases; nucleotides outside the gene matches: 8. The CDR3 sequence: CASSPGLAGAHEQFF. The CDR3 DNA is TGTGCCAGCAGCCCAGGACTAGCGGGAGCCCACGAGCAGTTCTTC.

This clone has just a few counts. CDR3 nucleotides: TGTGCCAGCAGCCAAGTATGGGGACTAGCGGTAACGAGCTCCTACAATGAGCAGTTCTTC. Protein product: CASSQVWGLAVTSSYNEQFF. The genes are TRBV14 and TRBJ2-1, with 11 bases aligning to TRBD2. Germline V gives CDR1 SGHDN, CDR2 FVKESK. The CDR3 is made up of 20 amino acids. V lost 1 base to trimming and J lost 0 bases; unmatched junction nucleotides: 11. Together with reference TRBV14 and TRBJ2-1, the CDR3 gives the full variable domain: EAGVTQFPSHSVIEKGQTVTLRCDPISGHDNLYWYRRVMGKEIKFLLHFVKESKQDESGMPNNRFLAERTGGTYSTLKVQPAELEDSGVYFCASSQVWGLAVTSSYNEQFFGPGTRLTVL.

The count of this clone is one. This rearrangement joins TRBV2 to TRBJ1-4; D unresolved. CDR1 and CDR2 (germline): SNHLY, FYNNEI. CDR3 length equals 14 residues. With 2 bases removed from V and 2 bases from J, the gap between germline ends came to 6 bases. In DNA, the CDR3 is TGTGCCAGCAGTGAATACGGTACTAATGAAAAACTGTTTTTT. Translating gives CASSEYGTNEKLFF. Full variable domain (outside the CDR3, taken from reference TRBV2 and TRBJ1-4): EPEVTQTPSHQVTQMGQEVILRCVPISNHLYFYWYRQILGQKVEFLVSFYNNEISEKSEIFDDQFSVERPDGSNFTLKIRSTKLEDSAMYFCASSEYGTNEKLFFGSGTQLSVL.

The rearrangement links TRBV30 to TRBJ2-7, with D perhaps matching TRBD2 (5 bases). V was shortened by 2 bases and J by 7 bases, with 21 bases between the two germline ends. This CDR3 is 15 amino acids long. Germline CDR1 and CDR2: GTSNPN and SVGIG (reference sequence). The CDR3 DNA reads TGTGCCTGGAGTTCGAGGTACCCTTTGTGGGAGGAGCAGTACTTC. This codes for CAWSSRYPLWEEQYF. The complete variable domain, with remaining parts taken from reference TRBV30 and TRBJ2-7, reads SQTIHQWPATLVQPVGSPLSLECTVEGTSNPNLYWYRQAAGRGLQLLFYSVGIGQISSEVPQNLSASRPQDRQFILSSKKLLLSDSGFYLCAWSSRYPLWEEQYFGPGTRLTVT.

The chain employs TRBV19 and TRBJ2-2; TRBD2 agrees at 14 bases. V dropped 10 bases and J dropped 4; count of bases not matched to a gene: 8. CDR1 is LNHDA and CDR2 is SQIVND in the germline V gene (reference sequence). The CDR3 has 16 amino acids. CDR3 bases: TGTGCCACTCCGGGACTAGCGGGAGCGCCCACCGGGGAGCTGTTTTTT. It encodes CATPGLAGAPTGELFF.

This rearrangement joins TRBV18 to TRBJ2-1; 11 bases are a match to TRBD2. The CDR3 has 16 residues. V trimming: 4 bases; J trimming: 2 bases; junction bases outside the gene matches: 4. The germline V gene encodes CDR1 KGHSH and CDR2 LQKENI. The CDR3 DNA is TGTGCCAGCTCACGTCTAGCGGGAGGTGCCTACAATGAGCAGTTCTTC. It specifies CASSRLAGGAYNEQFF.

As concerns this clone: One junction end does not reproduce the germline sequence, and a read error may be involved. The chain is built from TRBV7-9 and TRBJ1-2, with unresolved D. Germline V gene sequence: CDR1 SEHNR, CDR2 FQNEAQ (reference sequence). The CDR3 runs to 11 residues. The CDR3 region has the DNA TGTGCCAGCAGCTTAGATTTCCCTAGTTACTTC. As protein: CASSLDFPSYF.

This clone is a singleton in its sample. The V gene is TRBV7-9, the J gene TRBJ2-1; 10 positions agree with TRBD2. The CDR3 extends over 16 amino acids. Germline assignment: CDR1 SEHNR and CDR2 FQNEAQ (reference sequence). The V and J ends lost 3 bases and 7 bases, in that order; junction bases with no gene match: 9. CDR3 amino acids: CASSFSSSGRGNEQFF. The CDR3 bases are TGTGCCAGCAGCTTTAGCTCTAGCGGGAGAGGAAATGAGCAGTTCTTC.

The rearrangement joins TRBV29-1 to TRBJ2-7; weak D call: TRBD1 (6 bases). CDR1 SQVTM and CDR2 ANQGSEA come from the germline V gene. Deletions cut 6 bases from V and 3 bases from J, with 15 bases between. CDR3 length: 13 residues. The CDR3 sequence is CSVQGDLGYEQYF. The CDR3, as DNA: TGCAGCGTACAGGGTGATCTGGGCTACGAGCAGTACTTC.

The chain joins TRBV5-1 to TRBJ1-3; perhaps TRBD1 as D (6 bases). V dropped 3 bases and J dropped 6 bases, with 16 bases sitting between them. The CDR3 sequence is 15 residues long. From germline, CDR1 is SGHRS and CDR2 YFSETQ. The DNA of the CDR3 is TGCGCCAGCAGCTCGGTGGGGGCGACGACAAACACCATATATTTT. This translates into CASSSVGATTNTIYF. Full variable domain (missing parts from reference TRBV5-1 and TRBJ1-3): KAGVTQTPRYLIKTRGQQVTLSCSPISGHRSVSWYQQTPGQGLQFLFEYFSETQRNKGNFPGRFSGRQFSNSRSEMNVSTLELGDSALYLCASSSVGATTNTIYFGEGSWLTVV.

This sequence joins TRBV5-5 and TRBJ1-2, with 8 bases aligning to TRBD1. Per germline, CDR1 SGHKS and CDR2 YYEKEE (reference sequence). V was clipped by 2 bases and J by 4 bases; unmatched bases: 4. This CDR3 comprises 14 residues. This CDR3 reads CASSLEQGGYGYTF. The CDR3, as DNA: TGTGCCAGCAGCTTAGAACAGGGGGGCTATGGCTACACCTTC.